This entry features one TCR beta chain sequence. This entry comes from a study of blood T cell repertoires in COVID-19. Sequencing was performed with immunoSEQ multiplex PCR; in TCRdb, only in-frame clones are kept and a portion is missing. Of 250,000 to 300,000 clones in the sample, approximately 81% were seen once. Per germline, CDR1 SGHKS and CDR2 YYEKEE (reference sequence). J gave up 3 bases and V 0 bases, and 4 bases lay outside the gene matches. The CDR3 loop spans 15 amino acids. The chain joins TRBV5-5 to TRBJ1-2, with 8 positions matching TRBD1. The receptor comes from a man aged 55-75 years with acute or convalescent COVID-19. Sequences were obtained from peripheral blood. The CDR3 reads CASSLAGQAHYGYTF. The CDR3 DNA sequence: TGTGCCAGCAGCTTGGCGGGACAGGCTCACTATGGCTACACCTTC.